This is a list of T cell receptor beta chains from one sample in a study of T cell responses to AZD1222 COVID-19 vaccine. Only in-frame clones appear in the TCRdb table, and some are missing; sequencing was by immunoSEQ multiplex PCR. There are approximately 150,000 clones in the sample; more than 75% occur only once, and roughly 4% lies in the top ten. The sequencing here drew on peripheral blood, taken 28 days after the second AZD1222 dose. These receptors were collected from an adult who received the AZD1222 COVID-19 vaccine. Each CDR3 is given with its conserved first and last residue. The D gene is left open where the match is weak. Only some rows state a clone size, as once, few, many or a class for expanded clones.

TRBV7-9,15,TRBJ1-1,-,-,CASSLGGVRDTEAFF,TGTGCCAGCAGCTTAGGAGGGGTTAGGGACACTGAAGCTTTCTTT
TRBV7-9,13,TRBJ1-1,-,-,CASSLEGGTEAFF,TGTGCCAGCAGCTTGGAGGGGGGCACTGAAGCTTTCTTT
TRBV27,17,TRBJ1-6,-,few,CASSQMGRGSYNSPLHF,TGTGCCAGCAGCCAGATGGGGCGAGGCTCCTATAATTCACCCCTCCACTTT
TRBV5-4,15,TRBJ1-1,-,-,CASRRGRGTNTEAFF,TGTGCCAGCAGAAGGGGACGGGGGACGAACACTGAAGCTTTCTTT
TRBV5-4,16,TRBJ2-3,TRBD1,-,CASSSGTGASTDTQYF,TGTGCCAGCAGCTCCGGGACAGGCGCAAGCACAGATACGCAGTATTTT
TRBV18,14,TRBJ1-4,-,-,CASSPGGGNEKLFF,TGTGCCAGCTCACCAGGCGGTGGTAATGAAAAACTGTTTTTT
TRBV2,15,TRBJ2-3,-,-,CASSHVGGPTDTQYF,TGTGCCAGCAGCCATGTGGGGGGCCCCACAGATACGCAGTATTTT
TRBV13,14,TRBJ2-7,TRBD1,-,CASSLGTGLWEQYF,TGTGCCAGCAGCTTAGGGACAGGGCTTTGGGAGCAGTACTTC
TRBV7-2,17,TRBJ1-1,-,-,CASSLFEGLPDWAEAFF,TGTGCCAGCAGCTTATTCGAAGGTTTACCGGACTGGGCTGAAGCTTTCTTT
TRBV10-2,14,TRBJ2-7,-,-,CASSERTETYEQYF,TGCGCCAGCAGTGAGCGGACAGAAACCTACGAGCAGTACTTC
TRBV13,13,TRBJ2-2,-,-,CASSLVATGELFF,TGTGCCAGCAGCTTAGTGGCCACCGGGGAGCTGTTTTTT
TRBV6-5,15,TRBJ2-7,-,-,CASTPLDRDTYEQYF,TGTGCCAGCACCCCCTTGGACAGAGACACCTACGAGCAGTACTTC
TRBV27,15,TRBJ2-3,-,-,CASSLFGTRTDTQYF,TGTGCCAGCAGTTTATTCGGGACGCGCACAGATACGCAGTATTTT
TRBV5-1,15,TRBJ2-2,-,-,CASSLQGAYAGELFF,TGCGCCAGCAGCTTGCAGGGTGCTTATGCCGGGGAGCTGTTTTTT